The T cell receptor beta chain described here comes from a study of T-cell memory formation after mild COVID-19. Study-level information: The study found TCR clusters largely donor specific. Study-wide results and limits: Clonal second-wave expansions that peaked on day 37 had unconfirmed SARS-CoV-2 specificity. Shrinking CD4+ clones resided mostly in CM and EM, and CD8+ ones in EMRA.

Notes on this clonotype: Its antigen is unknown. Given the absence of the conserved phenylalanine or tryptophan at the CDR3 end, a read error is likely.

Trimming took 7 bases from V and 2 from J, leaving 11 bases between them. Germline V gene lookup returns CDR1 SNHLY and CDR2 FYNNEI. This CDR3 contains 13 residues. It was 5'RACE with constant-segment primers that produced the TCR alpha and TCR beta cDNA libraries, which carried sample barcodes and UMIs. TCRdb re-analysed the 5' RACE reads in MiXCR, keeping a single row per CDR3 protein. Of about 320,000 distinct CDR3 sequences listed, around an eighth are singletons. The chain couples TRBV2 to TRBJ1-1; D gene ambiguous. This receptor was identified in a man between 18 and 29 years old who had mild COVID-19 (a few samples of this study predate the infection). Cell type and time point are not known. Material: PBMCs or a T cell subset sorted from them (not recorded which). CDR3 protein: CASTREKNTEAFS. The CDR3 DNA is TGTGCCAGCACAAGGGAAAAAAACACTGAAGCTTTCTCT.